This T cell receptor beta chain was sequenced in a study of cytomegalovirus exposure and HLA in healthy donors. Germline V gene lookup returns CDR1 SEHNR and CDR2 FQNEAQ (reference sequence). This CDR3 is built from 16 residues. Deletions cut 5 bases from V and 2 bases from J, with 18 bases between. Sequencing was performed with immunoSEQ multiplex PCR; in TCRdb, only in-frame clones are kept and a portion is missing. The table records 200,000 to 300,000 clones, 90% of them present only once. The source is a woman aged 25 to 45 in good health and CMV-seronegative. The rearrangement uses TRBV7-9 and TRBJ2-5, with D perhaps assigned TRBD1 or TRBD2 (5 bases each). The sequenced sample consisted of PBMCs. CDR3: CASSGSVGWGQETQYF. In nucleotides, the CDR3 is TGTGCCAGCAGCGGAAGCGTAGGTTGGGGGCAAGAGACCCAGTACTTC.